The following is a T cell receptor (beta chain) sequence with its context. Its target is not known. This specimen comes from a study of shared clonotypes between healthy human individuals. Whole-study findings and limits: Some naive CD4 clonotypes, about 5.5%, turned up in common across several donors.

This table comes from immunoSEQ multiplex PCR, and its TCRdb copy is limited to in-frame clones, with some not included. The sample holds about 710,000 clones; 73% are singletons and the top ten take more than 1.5%. This TCR was sampled from a woman younger than 45 in good health. Sequencing was performed on memory CD4+ T cells sorted from blood. Subset specified: CD45RA-negative fraction.

The CDR3 nucleotides read TGTGCCAGCAGCTACCAACAGGGTGTCTACGAGCAGTACTTC. It translates to CASSYQQGVYEQYF. The chain combines TRBV7-2 with TRBJ2-7; D might be TRBD1 (6 bases). This CDR3 spans 14 amino acids. Germline CDR1 reads SGHTA; CDR2 reads FQGNSA. Trimming removed 4 bases at V and 3 bases at J, with 13 bases between.